This entry lists 21 T cell receptor beta chains sequenced from one sample in a study of blood T cell repertoires in COVID-19. Generated by immunoSEQ multiplex PCR, the TCRdb table keeps only in-frame clones and is missing some. The table has 200,000 to 250,000 clones, 90% to 95% seen once; the top ten hold about 0.8%. Sequencing was carried out using peripheral blood. Every receptor here comes from a man aged 55 to 70 with COVID-19, enrolled during active disease.

This sequence joins TRBV5-8 and TRBJ2-7; D not certain. The CDR3 sequence is 19 residues long. Trimming pared 0 bases from V and 0 bases from J, leaving 22 bases between. The germline V gene has CDR1 SGHTS and CDR2 YDEGEE. The CDR3 nucleotides are TGTGCCAGCAGCTTGGCCAAGATCCTTTTTCCGAGGAGCTCCTACGAGCAGTACTTC. This translates into CASSLAKILFPRSSYEQYF.

V gene TRBV9 combines with J gene TRBJ1-1; 7 bases align to TRBD1. The germline V gene has CDR1 SGDLS and CDR2 YYNGEE. The CDR3 contains 15 residues. V dropped 3 bases and J dropped 1; count of bases not matched to a gene: 6. The DNA for the CDR3 is TGTGCCAGCAGCGCCGGACAGGCTTCGAACACTGAAGCTTTCTTT. It translates to CASSAGQASNTEAFF.

This chain uses TRBV19 with TRBJ1-1; the D gene is possibly TRBD1 (6 bases). Trimming left V 2 bases short and J 5 bases short, with 12 bases between. This CDR3 is built from 14 residues. Germline V lookup: CDR1 LNHDA, CDR2 SQIVND (reference sequence). The CDR3 protein is CASSITGIGTEAFF. The DNA for the CDR3 is TGTGCCAGTAGTATAACAGGGATAGGTACTGAAGCTTTCTTT.

This clone was recorded once. The chain is built from TRBV28 and TRBJ2-7; 7 positions agree with TRBD2. This CDR3 has 13 residues. Per the germline V gene, CDR1 is MDHEN and CDR2 is SYDVKM. V shed 5 bases, J shed 5 bases, and the junction held 6 bases outside the gene matches. The CDR3 DNA follows: TGTGCCAGCAGTCTGTTCGGGGGGAACGAGCAGTACTTC. Its protein is CASSLFGGNEQYF.

The chain joins TRBV28 to TRBJ2-6; perhaps TRBD1 as D (6 bases). This CDR3 comprises 16 residues. V lost 6 bases to trimming and J lost 5 bases, with 17 bases between them. In germline, CDR1 is MDHEN, CDR2 SYDVKM. The CDR3 loop is CASSHRDHFWANVLTF. The DNA of the CDR3 is TGTGCCAGCAGCCACAGGGACCACTTCTGGGCCAACGTCCTGACTTTC.

The CDR3 nucleotides read TGTGCCATCGGGGTGAACACTGAAGCTTTCTTT. Its protein is CAIGVNTEAFF. V usage is TRBV28 and J usage is TRBJ1-1; D is unresolved. CDR3 length: 11 residues. Germline CDR1 and CDR2: MDHEN and SYDVKM. The ends were cut back, 10 bases at V and 0 bases at J, with 6 bases in the middle.

The chain couples TRBV6-2 or TRBV6-3 to TRBJ2-2; 10 bases map to TRBD2. J gave up 8 bases and V 4 bases, and 7 bases lay outside the gene matches. The CDR3 covers 15 residues. Germline assignment: CDR1 MNHEY and CDR2 SVGEGT. CDR3 sequence: CASSLAGGGRGELFF. The CDR3 DNA reads as TGTGCCAGCAGTTTAGCGGGAGGAGGGAGAGGGGAGCTGTTTTTT.

This chain's CDR3 is CASSLTEDQPQHF. In nucleotides, the CDR3 is TGTGCCAGCAGTTTGACAGAGGACCAGCCCCAGCATTTT. The chain links TRBV12-3 or TRBV12-4 to TRBJ1-5; maybe TRBD1 (5 bases). Between the trimmed V and J ends, which lost 3 bases and 7 bases, there was a span of 10 bases. The CDR3 has 13 residues.

This chain uses TRBV10-2 with TRBJ2-7; 7 positions agree with TRBD1. The germline V gene encodes CDR1 WSHSY and CDR2 SAAADI. The CDR3 has 12 residues. V dropped 5 bases and J dropped 2; count of bases not matched to a gene: 0. In DNA, the CDR3 is TGCGCCAGCAGTCAGGGGGCCTACGAGCAGTACTTC. Protein product: CASSQGAYEQYF.

This chain links TRBV5-1 with TRBJ2-2; D is unclear. V was shortened by 4 bases and J by 8 bases, with 15 bases between the two germline ends. Per germline, CDR1 SGHRS and CDR2 YFSETQ. This CDR3 region has 14 residues. In DNA form, the CDR3 reads TGCGCCAGCAGCCACCCCGGAGCGATGGGGGAGCTGTTTTTT. Its translation: CASSHPGAMGELFF.

The V call is TRBV7-2, the J call TRBJ2-7, with 12 positions matching TRBD1. There are 17 residues in the CDR3. J was trimmed by 6 bases and V by 1 base; bases with no gene match: 10. CDR1 and CDR2 from the germline V gene are SGHTA and FQGNSA. The DNA of the CDR3 is TGTGCCAGCAGCTTAGTCCCCCCCGGGACAGGGGGCACCGAGCAGTACTTC. It codes for CASSLVPPGTGGTEQYF.

The CDR3 region is CASSLVEAQAFF. CDR3 nucleotide sequence: TGTGCCAGCAGCTTAGTAGAGGCGCAGGCTTTCTTT. J is TRBJ1-1 and V is TRBV7-9; D is undetermined. The CDR3 is 12 residues long. The V gene's germline CDR1 is SEHNR and CDR2 FQNEAQ (reference sequence). The V end was cut by 1 base, the J end by 11 bases, with 11 bases between.

The chain couples TRBV30 to TRBJ2-1; 10 nucleotides match TRBD1. J gave up 3 bases and V 4 bases, and 12 bases lay outside the gene matches. The germline V gene has CDR1 GTSNPN and CDR2 SVGIG (reference sequence). This CDR3 is built from 17 residues. The CDR3 coding sequence is TGTGCCTGGAAACCCCAAGCCGGGACAGGGGTCTACAATGAGCAGTTCTTC. This codes for CAWKPQAGTGVYNEQFF.

V gene TRBV5-1 combines with J gene TRBJ2-2, with 8 bases lining up with TRBD1. The length of the CDR3 is 15 residues. The junction had 7 bases not matched to a gene; V was cut back by 4 bases and J by 5 bases. CDR1 and CDR2 (germline): SGHRS, YFSETQ. The CDR3 sequence is CASSVGQVETGELFF. The CDR3 bases are TGCGCCAGCAGCGTGGGACAGGTAGAGACCGGGGAGCTGTTTTTT.

The rearrangement links TRBV6-5 to TRBJ1-4, with 7 positions matching TRBD1. The germline V gene has CDR1 MNHEY and CDR2 SVGAGI. J gave up 8 bases and V 0 bases, and 0 bases lay outside the gene matches. This CDR3 is built from 13 residues. CDR3 region: CASSYSGGEKLFF. The CDR3 DNA sequence: TGTGCCAGCAGTTACTCAGGGGGCGAAAAACTGTTTTTT.

The gene calls are TRBV4-1 and TRBJ1-5; D is perhaps TRBD1 (5 bases). Trimming shortened V by 1 base and J by 0 bases, and 7 bases separated the two germline ends. Germline V gene data show CDR1 as MGHRA and CDR2 as YSYEKL. There are 15 residues in the CDR3. The CDR3 sequence: CASSQGQFSNQPQHF. CDR3 coding DNA: TGCGCCAGCAGCCAAGGACAGTTTAGCAATCAGCCCCAGCATTTT.

J is TRBJ2-7 and V is TRBV7-9; no firm D call. The V and J ends lost 1 base and 3 bases respectively, with 7 bases between them. This CDR3 contains 13 residues. CDR1 and CDR2 (germline): SEHNR, FQNEAQ (reference sequence). The CDR3 sequence is CASSLDGGYEQYF. In nucleotides, the CDR3 is TGTGCCAGCAGCTTAGACGGCGGCTACGAGCAGTACTTC.

This chain links TRBV21-1 with TRBJ2-7; the table's D call of TRBD2 was not tested on the DNA. TRBV21-1 is termed a pseudogene. The CDR3 is made up of 16 amino acids. The CDR3 region has the DNA TGTGCCAGCAGCAAAGGAATCCCTAGCGGGTTCCACGAGCAGTACTTC. Translating it yields CASSKGIPSGFHEQYF.

The CDR3 sequence is CASSFDRVGEKLFF. The CDR3 region has the DNA TGTGCCAGCAGCTTTGACAGGGTTGGTGAAAAACTGTTTTTT. The chain joins TRBV7-8 to TRBJ1-4; 7 bases line up with TRBD1. Germline CDR1 SGHVS, CDR2 FQNEAQ. V gave up 3 bases and J gave up 7 bases; unmatched junction bases: 5. This CDR3 region has 14 residues.

This chain joins TRBV7-9 and TRBJ2-2; 13 bases align to TRBD2. The germline V gene encodes CDR1 SEHNR and CDR2 FQNEAQ (reference sequence). Unmatched junction bases numbered 6, after V lost 4 bases and J lost 7 bases. The CDR3 contains 16 residues. CDR3 DNA sequence: TGTGCCAGCAGCTATAGACTAGCGGGGGGAGTCGGGGAGCTGTTTTTT. Translated: CASSYRLAGGVGELFF.

The chain recombines TRBV2 with TRBJ1-5, with 9 nucleotides matching TRBD1. Per the germline V gene, CDR1 is SNHLY and CDR2 is FYNNEI. Trimming removed 6 bases from V and 5 bases from J; junction bases left unmatched: 5. The CDR3 is made up of 14 amino acids. CDR3 in DNA: TGTGCCAGCAGACCAACAGGGGGCTATCAGCCCCAGCATTTT. Protein: CASRPTGGYQPQHF.